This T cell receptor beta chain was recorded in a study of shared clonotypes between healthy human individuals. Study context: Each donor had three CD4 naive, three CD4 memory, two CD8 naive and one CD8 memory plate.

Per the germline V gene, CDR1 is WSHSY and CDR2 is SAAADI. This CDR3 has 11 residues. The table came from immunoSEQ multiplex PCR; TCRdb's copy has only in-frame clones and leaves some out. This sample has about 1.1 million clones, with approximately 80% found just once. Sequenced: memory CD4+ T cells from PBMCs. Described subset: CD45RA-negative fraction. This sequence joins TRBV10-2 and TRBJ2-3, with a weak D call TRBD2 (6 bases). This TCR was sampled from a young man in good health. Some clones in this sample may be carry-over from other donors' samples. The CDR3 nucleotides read TGCGCAGCGGCGGGGTTTGATACGCAGTATTTT. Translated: CAAAGFDTQYF.